A selection of T cell receptor beta chains follows, all from one sample in a study of blood T cells in healthy people across ages. TCRdb re-called the 5' RACE reads with MiXCR, one entry per CDR3 protein. The profile shows some 290,000 distinct CDR3 sequences, less than 30% of them singletons. What was sequenced was blood. The origin of the receptors is a woman aged 70-85 years in good health. The CDR3 runs from the conserved cysteine through the conserved F or W. Each record gives: D gene, J gene, clone size, V gene, CDR3 DNA, CDR3 protein. The D gene is left open where the match is weak. Clone sizes are given selectively: once, few, many, or a class where the clone is expanded.

.	TRBJ1-3	.	TRBV5-1	TGCGCCAGCAGCTTTAGTTCGGGTTCTGGAAACACCATATATTTT	CASSFSSGSGNTIYF
TRBD2	TRBJ2-7	.	TRBV20-1	TGCAGTGCTGCTCCGCGGTGGCGGGAGGGCCTAAATGAGCAGTACTTC	CSAAPRWREGLNEQYF
.	TRBJ1-2	.	TRBV2	TGTGCCAGCAGTGGACAGGACTATGGCTACACCTTC	CASSGQDYGYTF
.	TRBJ2-5	.	TRBV21-1	TGTGCCAGCAGCAAAAGGCAGAAGTGTAACCAAGAGACCCAGTACTTC	CASSKRQKCNQETQYF
.	TRBJ2-1	.	TRBV28	TGTGCCAGCAGTTTTGGAGTAAGATACAATGAGCAGTTCTTC	CASSFGVRYNEQFF
TRBD2	TRBJ2-5	.	TRBV3-1	TGTGCCAGCACCTCTAGCGGGGTGGAGACCCAGTACTTC	CASTSSGVETQYF
.	TRBJ1-2	.	TRBV4-3	TGCGCCAGCAGCCAAGATCCAGGGTTGGATGGCTACACCTTC	CASSQDPGLDGYTF
.	TRBJ1-6	few	TRBV20-1	TGCAGTGCTAGAGTAGGGGATTCACCCCTCCACTTT	CSARVGDSPLHF
.	TRBJ1-5	.	TRBV16	TGTGCCAGCAGCCAATCGTCAGGAGGTTCTCAGCCCCAGCATTTT	CASSQSSGGSQPQHF
.	TRBJ2-2	.	TRBV24-1	TGTGCCACCAAGGGCGGGAAGTTTGACACCGGGGAGCTGTTTTTT	CATKGGKFDTGELFF
.	TRBJ2-5	.	TRBV20-1	TGCACCTGGGCCATCGACCAGGAGACCCAGTACTTC	CTWAIDQETQYF
.	TRBJ2-5	.	TRBV24-1	TGTGCCACCAGTGACCCGAGAGGGAAAGAGACCCAGTACTTC	CATSDPRGKETQYF
TRBD2	TRBJ2-2	.	TRBV10-3	TGTGCCATCAGTGAGTGGGGACTAGCGGAGAACACCGGGGAGCTGTTTTTT	CAISEWGLAENTGELFF
.	TRBJ2-1	.	TRBV20-1	TGCAGTGCTAGAGGGGGTTTTAGGGATGAGCAGTTCTTC	CSARGGFRDEQFF
.	TRBJ2-1	.	TRBV11-2	TGTGCCAGCAGCTTTCTAGAGATCTACAATGAGCAGTTCTTC	CASSFLEIYNEQFF
TRBD1	TRBJ2-7	.	TRBV20-1	TGCAGTGCTAGAGGCCCGGGACAGAGGAGCTCCCACGAGCAGTACTTC	CSARGPGQRSSHEQYF
.	TRBJ2-5	few	TRBV14	TGTGCCAGCAGCCAGGCGGTCCTACGCGCGCAGTACTTC	CASSQAVLRAQYF
TRBD2	TRBJ2-1	.	TRBV7-2	TGTGCCAGCACCTACGGCGGGAGTCTCCATAATGAGCAGTTCTTC	CASTYGGSLHNEQFF
.	TRBJ2-1	.	TRBV11-2	TGTGCCAGCAGCCCCGCGAGGGAGGTGAATGAGCAGTTCTTC	CASSPAREVNEQFF
TRBD2	TRBJ2-5	.	TRBV4-3	TGCGCCAGCAGCCAAGGGACTAGCGGGCGGGCAGAGACCCAGTACTTC	CASSQGTSGRAETQYF